The sequence of this T cell receptor beta chain was determined in a study of post-analysis software for immune sequencing data. Overall study context: Included among the disease courses, which were recorded for the cohort, were relapsing-remitting, secondary progressive and progressive-relapsing multiple sclerosis.

Points from the study as a whole: Controls' normalized Chao1 diversity significantly exceeded that of multiple sclerosis patients. Same-batch preparations were strongly co-clustered by F measure.

On this clonotype itself: Its antigen is unidentified.

cDNA libraries of TCR beta carried unique molecular identifiers. From around 0.96 to 9.9 million T cells, 500,000 or so cDNA molecules were obtained. A single record per CDR3 protein comes from TCRdb applying MiXCR to the PCR reads. The table shows roughly 870,000 distinct CDR3 sequences, with around 53% occurring only once. Sequencing was carried out using blood. The TCR was taken from a girl aged 10-17 years with multiple sclerosis.

CDR3 sequence: CASSLEAGKGGYTF. The CDR3 nucleotides read TGTGCCAGCAGCTTGGAGGCAGGGAAGGGCGGCTACACCTTC. V is TRBV5-6 and J is TRBJ1-2, with TRBD1 as a possible D gene (5 bases). CDR1 and CDR2 (germline): SGHDT, YYEEEE. The CDR3 contains 14 residues. V gave up 0 bases and J gave up 8 bases, with 14 bases separating them.